This TCR beta chain was observed in a study of blood T cell repertoires in COVID-19. The CDR3 is 13 amino acids. The germline V and J ends were trimmed by 0 bases and 7 bases, with 9 bases remaining between them. Germline-derived CDR1 and CDR2 are SNHLY and FYNNEI. In the original processing: Using reference gene primer amplification, nucleated cell counts were estimated. The data were produced by immunoSEQ multiplex PCR, yet TCRdb's version contains in-frame clones alone and is incomplete. V, J and clone size were drawn from that table, and D and trimming were deduced from the DNA. The sample yields 95,000 to 150,000 clones, about 79% seen once.

This TCR was sampled from a woman in her sixties or seventies with acute or convalescent COVID-19. Sequenced: peripheral blood. The chain uses TRBV2 and TRBJ1-2, with no clear D. The CDR3 region is CASSEAEITGYTF. CDR3 in DNA: TGTGCCAGCAGTGAAGCTGAGATTACTGGCTACACCTTC. Combining the CDR3 with reference TRBV2 and TRBJ1-2 gives the whole variable domain EPEVTQTPSHQVTQMGQEVILRCVPISNHLYFYWYRQILGQKVEFLVSFYNNEISEKSEIFDDQFSVERPDGSNFTLKIRSTKLEDSAMYFCASSEAEITGYTFGSGTRLTVV.